These T cell receptor beta chains were read from a single sample in a study of quantifying T cell responses using KT2 cells. TCRdb reprocessed the UMI-ligation and nested PCR reads with MiXCR, giving one entry per CDR3 protein. The sample comprises more than 55,000 distinct CDR3 sequences, roughly an eighth of which are singletons, and about 9% rests with the top ten. Source material: PBMCs spiked with cells of the T cell clone KT2. All receptors come from a human donor. Both conserved end residues are part of each CDR3. The D gene is left open where the match is weak. The listing skips clone size in some rows; elsewhere it reads once, few, many or a size class.

V	size	J	D	CDR3	DNA
TRBV6-1	-	TRBJ1-4	-	CASRTGLGATNEKLFF	TGTGCCAGCAGAACAGGGCTCGGCGCAACTAATGAAAAACTGTTTTTT
TRBV10-3	few	TRBJ2-2	TRBD2	CAINPGGTAGELFF	TGTGCCATCAATCCGGGGGGTACGGCCGGGGAGCTGTTTTTT
TRBV2	-	TRBJ1-3	-	CASSDTYASGNTIYF	TGTGCCAGCAGCGATACCTATGCCTCTGGAAACACCATATATTTT
TRBV7-9	-	TRBJ1-1	-	CASSSSGSFAEAFF	TGTGCCAGCAGCTCCTCAGGCAGCTTTGCTGAAGCTTTCTTT
TRBV5-6	many	TRBJ2-1	TRBD2	CASSLGTSGRPQFF	TGTGCCAGCAGCTTGGGGACTAGCGGGAGACCGCAGTTCTTC
TRBV20-1	-	TRBJ2-5	TRBD2	CSAREASGGGETQYF	TGCAGTGCTAGAGAGGCTAGCGGGGGGGGGGAGACCCAGTACTTC
TRBV7-2	-	TRBJ1-2	-	CASSLNLGGGAYGYTF	TGTGCCAGCAGCTTAAATCTGGGGGGGGGCGCCTATGGCTACACCTTC
TRBV24-1	-	TRBJ2-1	-	CATSDSGGATNNEQFF	TGTGCCACCAGTGATTCTGGAGGGGCGACAAACAATGAGCAGTTCTTC
TRBV14	many	TRBJ1-5	-	CASSQDLDQPQHF	TGTGCCAGCAGCCAAGATTTGGATCAGCCCCAGCATTTT
TRBV7-6	-	TRBJ2-1	TRBD2	CASSLGGRAGEQFF	TGTGCCAGCAGCTTAGGCGGGAGGGCCGGTGAGCAGTTCTTC
TRBV20-1	-	TRBJ1-2	-	CSAREGQGVGYTF	TGCAGTGCTAGAGAAGGCCAGGGAGTCGGCTACACCTTC
TRBV2	-	TRBJ2-5	TRBD2	CASTALAGVIETQYF	TGTGCCAGCACCGCCCTAGCGGGAGTTATCGAGACCCAGTACTTC
TRBV20-1	many	TRBJ2-7	TRBD2	CSALGLAGGLPGYEQYF	TGCAGTGCCCTGGGACTAGCGGGAGGTCTTCCCGGCTACGAGCAGTACTTC
TRBV4-3	few	TRBJ1-6	-	CASSQDSQSNSPLHF	TGCGCCAGCAGCCAAGATAGCCAGTCCAATTCACCCCTCCACTTT
TRBV3-1	-	TRBJ2-7	TRBD2	CASGTSGYEQYF	TGTGCCAGCGGGACTAGCGGCTACGAGCAGTACTTC
TRBV6-1	-	TRBJ1-1	-	CASSELETEAFF	TGTGCCAGCAGTGAATTGGAGACTGAAGCTTTCTTT
TRBV5-1	-	TRBJ2-3	-	CASSLGGGPRTDTQYF	TGCGCCAGCAGCTTGGGTGGAGGACCCCGCACAGATACGCAGTATTTT
TRBV5-8	-	TRBJ1-3	TRBD1	CASSLFGGRQGGNTIYF	TGTGCCAGCAGCTTGTTTGGGGGAAGACAGGGAGGAAACACCATATATTTT
TRBV27	few	TRBJ2-7	TRBD1	CASSAGTGPEQYF	TGTGCCAGCAGTGCCGGGACAGGGCCCGAGCAGTACTTC